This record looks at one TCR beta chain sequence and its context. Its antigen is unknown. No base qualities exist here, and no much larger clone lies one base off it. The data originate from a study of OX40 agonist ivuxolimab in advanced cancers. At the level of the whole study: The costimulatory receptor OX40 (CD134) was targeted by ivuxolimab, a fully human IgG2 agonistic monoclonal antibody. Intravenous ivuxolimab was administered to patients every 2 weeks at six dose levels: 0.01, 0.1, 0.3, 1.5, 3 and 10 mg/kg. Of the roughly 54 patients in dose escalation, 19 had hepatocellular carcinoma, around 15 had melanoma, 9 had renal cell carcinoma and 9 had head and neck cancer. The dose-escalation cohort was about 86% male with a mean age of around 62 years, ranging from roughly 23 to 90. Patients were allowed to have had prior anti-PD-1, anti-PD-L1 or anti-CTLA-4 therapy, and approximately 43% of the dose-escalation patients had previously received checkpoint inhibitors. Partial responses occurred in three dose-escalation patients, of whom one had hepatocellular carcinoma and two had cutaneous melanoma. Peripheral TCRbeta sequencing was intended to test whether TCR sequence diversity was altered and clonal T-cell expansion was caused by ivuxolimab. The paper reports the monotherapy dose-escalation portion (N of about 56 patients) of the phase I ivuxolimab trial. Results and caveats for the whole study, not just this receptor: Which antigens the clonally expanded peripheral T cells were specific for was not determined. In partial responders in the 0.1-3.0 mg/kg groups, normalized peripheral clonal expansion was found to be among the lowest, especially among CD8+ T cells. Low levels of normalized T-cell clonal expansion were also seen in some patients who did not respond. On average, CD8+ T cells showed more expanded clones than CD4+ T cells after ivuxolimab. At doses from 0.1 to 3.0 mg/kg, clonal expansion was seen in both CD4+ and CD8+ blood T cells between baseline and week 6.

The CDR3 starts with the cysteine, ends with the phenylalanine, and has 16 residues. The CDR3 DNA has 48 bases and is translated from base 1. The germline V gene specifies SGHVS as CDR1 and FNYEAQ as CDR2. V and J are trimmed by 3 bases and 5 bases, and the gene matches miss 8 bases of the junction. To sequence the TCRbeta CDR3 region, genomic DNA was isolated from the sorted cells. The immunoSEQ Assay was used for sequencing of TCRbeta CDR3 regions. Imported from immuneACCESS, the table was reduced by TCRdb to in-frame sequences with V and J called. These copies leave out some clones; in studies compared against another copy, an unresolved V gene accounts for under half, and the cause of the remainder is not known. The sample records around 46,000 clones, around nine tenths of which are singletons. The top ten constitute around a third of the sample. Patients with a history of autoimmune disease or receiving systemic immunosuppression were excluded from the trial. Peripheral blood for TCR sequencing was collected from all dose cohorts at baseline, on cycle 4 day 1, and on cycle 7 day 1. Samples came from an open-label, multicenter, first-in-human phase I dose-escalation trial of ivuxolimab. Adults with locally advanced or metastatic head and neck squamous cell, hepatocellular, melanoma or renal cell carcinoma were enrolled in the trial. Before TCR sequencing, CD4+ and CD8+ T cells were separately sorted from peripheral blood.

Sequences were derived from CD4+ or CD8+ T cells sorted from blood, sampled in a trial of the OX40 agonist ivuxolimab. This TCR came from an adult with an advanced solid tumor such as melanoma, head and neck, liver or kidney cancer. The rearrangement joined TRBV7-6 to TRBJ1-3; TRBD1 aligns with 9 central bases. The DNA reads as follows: TGTGCCAGCAGCTTGGCGGGGGGGACAGGGAGAAACACCATATATTTT. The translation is CASSLAGGTGRNTIYF.